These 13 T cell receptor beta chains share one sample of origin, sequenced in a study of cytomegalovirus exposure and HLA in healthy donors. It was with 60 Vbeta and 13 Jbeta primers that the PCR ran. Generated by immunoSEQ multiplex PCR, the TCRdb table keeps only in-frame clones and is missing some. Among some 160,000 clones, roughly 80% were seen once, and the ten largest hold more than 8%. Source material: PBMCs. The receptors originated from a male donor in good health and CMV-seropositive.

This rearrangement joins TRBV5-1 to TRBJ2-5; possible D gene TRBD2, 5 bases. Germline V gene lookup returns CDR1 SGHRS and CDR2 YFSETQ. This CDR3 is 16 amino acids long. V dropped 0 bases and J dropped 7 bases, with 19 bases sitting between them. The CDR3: CASSLGSTRAVGTQYF. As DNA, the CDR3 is TGCGCCAGCAGCTTGGGATCTACACGAGCGGTTGGGACCCAGTACTTC.

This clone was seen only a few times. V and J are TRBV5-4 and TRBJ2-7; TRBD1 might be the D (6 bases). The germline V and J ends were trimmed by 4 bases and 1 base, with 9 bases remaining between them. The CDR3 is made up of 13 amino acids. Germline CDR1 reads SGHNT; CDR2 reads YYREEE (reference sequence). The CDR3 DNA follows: TGTGCCAGCAGCCCCGACAGGTCCTACGAGCAGTACTTC. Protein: CASSPDRSYEQYF.

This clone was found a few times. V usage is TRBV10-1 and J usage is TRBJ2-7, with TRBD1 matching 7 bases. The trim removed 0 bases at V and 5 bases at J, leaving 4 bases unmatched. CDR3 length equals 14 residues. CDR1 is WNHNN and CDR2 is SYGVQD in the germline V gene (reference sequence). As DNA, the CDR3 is TGCGCCAGCAGTGAGTCACAGGGGTTCAACGAGCAGTACTTC. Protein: CASSESQGFNEQYF.

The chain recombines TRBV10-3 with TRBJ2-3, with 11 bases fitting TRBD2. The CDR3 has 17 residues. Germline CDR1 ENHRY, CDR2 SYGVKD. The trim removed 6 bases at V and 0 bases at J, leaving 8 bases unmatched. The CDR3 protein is CAISFSGGAKSTDTQYF. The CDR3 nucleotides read TGTGCCATCAGCTTTAGCGGGGGGGCGAAAAGCACAGATACGCAGTATTTT.

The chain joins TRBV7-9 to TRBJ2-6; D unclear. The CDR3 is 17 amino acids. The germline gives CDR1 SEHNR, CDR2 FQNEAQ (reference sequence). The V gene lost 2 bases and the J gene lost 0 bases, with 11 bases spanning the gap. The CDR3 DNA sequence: TGTGCCAGCAGCTTACGGCGACAAACCTCTGGGGCCAACGTCCTGACTTTC. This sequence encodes CASSLRRQTSGANVLTF.

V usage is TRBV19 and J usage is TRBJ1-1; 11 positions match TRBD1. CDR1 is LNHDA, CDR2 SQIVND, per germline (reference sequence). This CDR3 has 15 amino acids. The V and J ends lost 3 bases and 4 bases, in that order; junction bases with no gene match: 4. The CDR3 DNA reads TGTGCCAGTAGTATCCCCGGGACAGGGGGCACTGAAGCTTTCTTT. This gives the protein CASSIPGTGGTEAFF.

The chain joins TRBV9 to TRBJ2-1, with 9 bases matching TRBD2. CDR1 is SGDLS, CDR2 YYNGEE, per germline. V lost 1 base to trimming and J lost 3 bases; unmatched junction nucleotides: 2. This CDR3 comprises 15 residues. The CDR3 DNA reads TGTGCCAGCAGCGTACGGCGGGAGGGCTACAATGAGCAGTTCTTC. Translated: CASSVRREGYNEQFF.

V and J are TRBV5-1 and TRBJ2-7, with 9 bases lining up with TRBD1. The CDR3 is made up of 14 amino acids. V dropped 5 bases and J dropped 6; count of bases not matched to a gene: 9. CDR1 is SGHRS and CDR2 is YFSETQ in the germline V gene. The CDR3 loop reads CASSSRTGVTEQYF. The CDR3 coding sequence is TGCGCCAGCAGTTCCCGGACAGGGGTAACCGAGCAGTACTTC.

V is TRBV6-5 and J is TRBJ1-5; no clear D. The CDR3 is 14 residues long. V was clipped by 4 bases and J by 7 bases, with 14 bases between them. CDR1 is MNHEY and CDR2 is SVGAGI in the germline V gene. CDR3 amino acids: CASSSRLGGQPQHF. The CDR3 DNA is TGTGCCAGCAGTTCCAGGCTCGGCGGGCAGCCCCAGCATTTT.

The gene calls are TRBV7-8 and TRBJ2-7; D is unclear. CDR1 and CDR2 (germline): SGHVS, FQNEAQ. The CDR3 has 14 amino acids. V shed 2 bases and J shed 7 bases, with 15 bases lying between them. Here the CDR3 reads CASSLPPAAREQYF. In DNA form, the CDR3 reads TGTGCCAGCAGCTTACCTCCCGCCGCTAGGGAGCAGTACTTC.

CDR3 residues: CASSVQGKYGYTF. The CDR3 DNA follows: TGCGCCAGCAGCGTACAGGGGAAGTACGGCTACACCTTC. J is TRBJ1-2 and V is TRBV5-1; 7 nucleotides align to TRBD1. The germline gives CDR1 SGHRS, CDR2 YFSETQ. V gave up 4 bases and J gave up 8 bases; unmatched junction bases: 8. This CDR3 contains 13 residues.

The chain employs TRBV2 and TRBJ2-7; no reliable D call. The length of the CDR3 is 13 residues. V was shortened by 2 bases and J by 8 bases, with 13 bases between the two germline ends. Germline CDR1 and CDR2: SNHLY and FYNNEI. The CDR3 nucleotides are TGTGCCAGCAGTGAAACTCTACAGTCTCAGCAGTACTTC. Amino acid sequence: CASSETLQSQQYF.

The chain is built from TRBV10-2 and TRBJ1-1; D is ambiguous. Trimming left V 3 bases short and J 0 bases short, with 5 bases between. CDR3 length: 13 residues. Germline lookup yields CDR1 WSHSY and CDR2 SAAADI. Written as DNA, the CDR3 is TGCGCCAGCAGTGACGGGGTGAACACTGAAGCTTTCTTT. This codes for CASSDGVNTEAFF.